This paragraph covers one T cell receptor beta chain sequence. Amplified TCR beta CDR3 regions came from RNA transcripts. A first-round RT-PCR of the TCR CDR3 used the HTBI primer set. TCRdb re-called the multiplex PCR reads through MiXCR, storing one row per CDR3 protein. The sample consists of fewer than 250,000 distinct CDR3 sequences, 17% of them appearing once. The V gene's germline CDR1 is LNHDA and CDR2 SQIVND (reference sequence). V dropped 5 bases and J dropped 1 base, with 11 bases sitting between them. The CDR3 extends over 15 amino acids. These data originate in a study of T cells in Graves' hyperthyroidism and ophthalmopathy.

Sequences were obtained from blood. The V and J genes are TRBV19 and TRBJ2-2; D is possibly TRBD2 (5 bases). The origin of this receptor is a man between 45 and 60 years old with Graves' hyperthyroidism. The CDR3, as DNA: TGTGCCAGTAGTCGGGTCGGACTGAACACCGGGGAGCTGTTTTTT. Amino acid sequence: CASSRVGLNTGELFF. The whole variable domain, remainder taken from reference TRBV19 and TRBJ2-2, is DGGITQSPKYLFRKEGQNVTLSCEQNLNHDAMYWYRQDPGQGLRLIYYSQIVNDFQKGDIAEGYSVSREKKESFPLTVTSAQKNPTAFYLCASSRVGLNTGELFFGEGSRLTVL.